These T cell receptor beta chains were read from a single sample in a study of blood T cell repertoires in COVID-19. TCRdb's table, derived via immunoSEQ multiplex PCR, lists solely in-frame clones and lacks some. The sample has fewer than 150,000 clones; about 86% are singletons. Sequences were obtained from peripheral blood. The receptors originated from a woman aged 50 to 60 with acute or convalescent COVID-19. Both conserved end residues are part of each CDR3. D genes are given only for firm matches. The size entry is marked missing in some rows and otherwise reads once, few, many or a size class.

NA	NA	TRBJ2-7	TRBV12-3/TRBV12-4	TGTGCCAGCAGCAGACTTGGCTGGGAGCAGTACTTC	CASSRLGWEQYF
TRBD1	few	TRBJ1-6	TRBV7-3	TGTGCCAGCAGCTTAGGGACAGGGGGTTCACCCCTCCACTTT	CASSLGTGGSPLHF
TRBD1	NA	TRBJ2-1	TRBV11-2	TGTGCCAGCAGCTTAGTGACAGGGACGCTGAGGAATGAGCAGTTCTTC	CASSLVTGTLRNEQFF
TRBD2	NA	TRBJ2-2	TRBV10-2	TGCGCCAGCAGGGGGGGGACCGCGAACACCGGGGAGCTGTTTTTT	CASRGGTANTGELFF
NA	NA	TRBJ2-7	TRBV28	TGTGCCAGCAGTTTCTCCGACGGGACCTACGAGCAGTACTTC	CASSFSDGTYEQYF
NA	NA	TRBJ1-5	TRBV4-1	TGCGCCAGCAGCCAAGGGGCGGGCCCCAATCAGCCCCAGCATTTT	CASSQGAGPNQPQHF
NA	NA	TRBJ2-7	TRBV2	TGTGCCAGCAGTGAACAGGGTAACTACGAGCAGTACTTC	CASSEQGNYEQYF
NA	NA	TRBJ2-3	TRBV6-6	TGTGCCAGCAGTCCCAGGCGGGGCACAGATACGCAGTATTTT	CASSPRRGTDTQYF
NA	NA	TRBJ1-3	TRBV11-2	TGTGCCAGCAGTATGACGGGACACTCTGGAAACACCATATATTTT	CASSMTGHSGNTIYF
TRBD2	once	TRBJ2-1	TRBV11-3	TGTGCCAGCAGCTTAGAGGTAGCGGGAGACTACAATGAGCAGTTCTTC	CASSLEVAGDYNEQFF
NA	NA	TRBJ1-5	TRBV7-2	TGTGCCAGCAGCTTAGACAGCCATCAGCCCCAGCATTTT	CASSLDSHQPQHF
NA	NA	TRBJ2-7	TRBV5-1	TGCGCCAGCAGCCCCAGAGTGGACTCCAGCTCCTACGAGCAGTACTTC	CASSPRVDSSSYEQYF
TRBD1	NA	TRBJ1-4	TRBV5-6	TGTGCCAGCAGCTCTAAAGGGGGCGCGAATGAAAAACTGTTTTTT	CASSSKGGANEKLFF
TRBD1	NA	TRBJ2-7	TRBV3-1/TRBV3-2	TGTGCCAGCAGCTTAGGGACAGCCGTTGCCTACGAGCAGTACTTC	CASSLGTAVAYEQYF
NA	many	TRBJ2-7	TRBV29-1	TGCAGCGTTGAATCCCCGGGGGAGCAGTACTTC	CSVESPGEQYF
TRBD1	NA	TRBJ1-2	TRBV30	TGTGCCTGGAGTTATCCTGACAGGGACGGGAACTATGGCTACACCTTC	CAWSYPDRDGNYGYTF
TRBD1	NA	TRBJ1-6	TRBV2	TGTGCCAGCACTCGGGACAGGGGCAATTCACCCCTCCACTTT	CASTRDRGNSPLHF
NA	once	TRBJ1-3	TRBV10-3	TGTGCCATCAGTACAGGCTCTGGAAACACCATATATTTT	CAISTGSGNTIYF
NA	NA	TRBJ2-2	TRBV5-1	TGCGCCAGCAGCTTTACTCAGGGGACGAACACCGGGGAGCTGTTTTTT	CASSFTQGTNTGELFF
TRBD1	NA	TRBJ1-1	TRBV27	TGTGCCAGCAGTCTGACAGGGGGGAACACTGAAGCTTTCTTT	CASSLTGGNTEAFF
TRBD2	NA	TRBJ2-3	TRBV4-1	TGCGCCAGCAGCCAAAATGGGGCTAGCGGGGTCAGACCAGATACGCAGTATTTT	CASSQNGASGVRPDTQYF
NA	once	TRBJ2-7	TRBV5-1	TGCGCCAGCAGCTTGGTTCTGTCGGGCTACGAGCAGTACTTC	CASSLVLSGYEQYF
TRBD1	NA	TRBJ1-2	TRBV5-1	TGCGCCAGCAGCCCAAGGGACAGACTTTTTAACTATGGCTACACCTTC	CASSPRDRLFNYGYTF
TRBD1	once	TRBJ1-2	TRBV5-5	TGTGCCAGCAGCTCGGGACAGTCCTATGGCTACACCTTC	CASSSGQSYGYTF
TRBD2	NA	TRBJ2-7	TRBV5-1	TGCGCCAGCAGCCACGGACTAGCGGCCCAAGGGGGATACGAGCAGTACTTC	CASSHGLAAQGGYEQYF
NA	NA	TRBJ1-1	TRBV2	TGTGCCAGCACGCTCCTCGAGGTAAACACTGAAGCTTTCTTT	CASTLLEVNTEAFF
TRBD2	NA	TRBJ2-2	TRBV5-1	TGCGCCAGCAGCTTGATGGCGGGGGGGACCGGGGAGCTGTTTTTT	CASSLMAGGTGELFF
NA	NA	TRBJ2-2	TRBV10-2	TGCGCCAGCAGTGAGTGGATTAGAGGCACCAAAGTCCCCGGGGAGCTGTTTTTT	CASSEWIRGTKVPGELFF
NA	NA	TRBJ1-2	TRBV3-1/TRBV3-2	TGTGCCAGCAGCCCTTCGGGACACCCCCCGGGCTACACCTTC	CASSPSGHPPGYTF
NA	few	TRBJ1-2	TRBV10-3	TGTGCCATCAGTGAGTCGGGTGGGCTCGCCTATGGCTACACCTTC	CAISESGGLAYGYTF
NA	NA	TRBJ2-7	TRBV27	TGTGCCAGCAGAAGAGGCTACGAGCAGTACTTC	CASRRGYEQYF
TRBD1	NA	TRBJ2-2	TRBV3-1/TRBV3-2	TGTGCCAGCAGCCAAACTACAGGGGCCACCGGGGAGCTGTTTTTT	CASSQTTGATGELFF
TRBD1	NA	TRBJ1-1	TRBV6-5	TGTGCCAGCAGACGGACAGGGAACACTGAAGCTTTCTTT	CASRRTGNTEAFF
TRBD1	NA	TRBJ1-2	TRBV28	TGTGCCAGCAGTTCGGGACAGGCGAAGGGCTATGGCTACACCTTC	CASSSGQAKGYGYTF
NA	NA	TRBJ2-2	TRBV5-8	TGTGCCAGCAGTCAGGGGAATCGGGCGAACACCGGGGAGCTGTTTTTT	CASSQGNRANTGELFF
TRBD2	once	TRBJ2-1	TRBV2	TGTGCCAGCAGTGAAGCTGCAGCGGGGGGGTGGGATGAGCAGTTCTTC	CASSEAAAGGWDEQFF
NA	NA	TRBJ1-6	TRBV12-3/TRBV12-4	TGTGCCAGCAGTTTTTTCTATGATTCACCCCTCCACTTT	CASSFFYDSPLHF
NA	NA	TRBJ2-5	TRBV30	TGTGCCTGGAATCTACCCTCAGAGACCCAGTACTTC	CAWNLPSETQYF
TRBD1	NA	TRBJ1-5	TRBV5-5	TGTGCCAGCAGCTTGGACAGGGGACCGCCACAGCCCCAGCATTTT	CASSLDRGPPQPQHF
TRBD1	NA	TRBJ1-3	TRBV12-5	TGTGCTAGTTCCGGGACAGCTGGAAACACCATATATTTT	CASSGTAGNTIYF
TRBD1	NA	TRBJ1-6	TRBV10-3	TGTGCCATCAGTCGGGACAGGGTAAAATCACCCCTCCACTTT	CAISRDRVKSPLHF
NA	NA	TRBJ2-2	TRBV2	TGTGCCAGCAGTGAAGGGAACAGGGCGCGGGCCGGGGAGCTGTTTTTT	CASSEGNRARAGELFF
NA	NA	TRBJ2-1	TRBV25-1	TGTGCCAGCAGTGTAGAATCTGAGCAGTTCTTC	CASSVESEQFF